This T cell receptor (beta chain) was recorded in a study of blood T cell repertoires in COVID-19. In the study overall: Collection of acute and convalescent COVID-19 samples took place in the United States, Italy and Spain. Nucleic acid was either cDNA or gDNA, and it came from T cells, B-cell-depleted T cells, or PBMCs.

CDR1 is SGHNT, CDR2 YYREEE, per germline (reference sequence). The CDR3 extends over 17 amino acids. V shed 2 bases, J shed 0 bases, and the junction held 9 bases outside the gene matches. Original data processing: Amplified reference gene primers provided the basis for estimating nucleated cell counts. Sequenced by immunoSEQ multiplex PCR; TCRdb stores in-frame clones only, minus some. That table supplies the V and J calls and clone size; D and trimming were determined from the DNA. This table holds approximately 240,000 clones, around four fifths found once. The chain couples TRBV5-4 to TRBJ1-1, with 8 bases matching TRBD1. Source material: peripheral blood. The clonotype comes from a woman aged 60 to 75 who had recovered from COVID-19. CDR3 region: CASSLRGTGNLNTEAFF. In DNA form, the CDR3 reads TGTGCCAGCAGCTTACGCGGGACAGGTAACTTGAACACTGAAGCTTTCTTT.